Listed here are 3 T cell receptor beta chains from one sample, sequenced in a study of blood T cell repertoires in COVID-19 (dated by TCRdb to 2020 to 2022). The library was built by means of the immunoSEQ multiplex PCR assay. The clones in this table, taken by TCRdb from immuneACCESS, are in-frame only. Not every clone is retained; where verified, under half of the shortfall comes from an unresolved V gene, and the cause of the rest is unknown. The sample data list about 68,000 clones, and 91% of these were observed just once. Of the sample, 6.5% to 8% is held by the ten largest clones. The sample consisted of peripheral blood. These receptors were obtained from a man aged 35 to 55 with COVID-19, enrolled during active disease.

The rearrangement joins TRBV2 to TRBJ2-7, with 9 bases fitting TRBD1. The junction had 10 bases not matched to a gene; V was cut back by 7 bases and J by 6 bases. Germline V gives CDR1 SNHLY, CDR2 FYNNEI. The CDR3 loop spans 14 amino acids. This chain's CDR3 is CASTRTGEITEQYF. For the CDR3, the DNA is TGTGCCAGCACTAGGACAGGGGAGATTACCGAGCAGTACTTC.

V gene TRBV6-2 or TRBV6-3 combines with J gene TRBJ2-3; D might be TRBD1 (6 bases). Trimming removed 0 bases at V and 7 bases at J, with 11 bases between. Per the germline V gene, CDR1 is MNHEY and CDR2 is SVGEGT. CDR3 length: 14 residues. DNA of the CDR3: TGTGCCAGCAGTTACTCCCGGACAGCCAATACGCAGTATTTT. It codes for CASSYSRTANTQYF.

This chain links TRBV2 with TRBJ2-1; 12 bases are shared with TRBD2. Germline CDR1 reads SNHLY; CDR2 reads FYNNEI. This CDR3 comprises 19 residues. V lost 3 bases to trimming and J lost 10 bases; unmatched junction nucleotides: 19. CDR3 sequence (DNA): TGTGCCAGCAGTGAGGGCGGACTTGCCCTAGCGGGGGGGCCATTCGAGCAGTTCTTC. It specifies CASSEGGLALAGGPFEQFF.